Listed below are T cell receptor beta chains from one sample, sequenced in a study of regulatory T cells in long-lasting Graves disease. Via MiXCR, TCRdb re-called the multiplex PCR reads, giving one row per CDR3 protein. The sample has approximately 400,000 distinct CDR3 sequences; 20% are singletons. The sequencing used peripheral blood mononuclear cells (PBMCs), collected when the disease was refractory, from a patient treated with antithyroid drugs. These receptor sequences come from a female donor with Graves disease. Each CDR3 is given with its conserved first and last residue. A D gene is named only where the DNA matches it firmly. The size of a clone is reported for some rows only, either as once, few or many, or as a class for expanded clones.

J: TRBJ2-7
D: NA
size: few
V: TRBV28
CDR3: CASSPLGSTEQYF
DNA: TGTGCCAGCAGTCCCCTAGGGTCTACTGAGCAGTACTTC

J: TRBJ2-5
D: NA
size: NA
V: TRBV28
CDR3: CASSTGTGEAETQYF
DNA: TGTGCCAGCAGTACCGGGACGGGGGAGGCAGAGACCCAGTACTTC

J: TRBJ2-2
D: NA
size: many
V: TRBV11-3
CDR3: CASSLSLAENTGELFF
DNA: TGTGCCAGCAGCTTATCCCTAGCCGAAAACACCGGGGAGCTGTTTTTT

J: TRBJ1-5
D: NA
size: NA
V: TRBV5-1
CDR3: CASSLGGTGSNQPQHF
DNA: TGCGCCAGCAGCTTGGGAGGGACGGGCAGCAATCAGCCCCAGCATTTT

J: TRBJ2-7
D: NA
size: NA
V: TRBV5-1
CDR3: CASSLKVGTKGNEQYF
DNA: TGCGCCAGCAGCCTGAAGGTAGGGACCAAAGGAAACGAGCAGTACTTC

J: TRBJ2-6
D: TRBD1
size: many
V: TRBV6-1
CDR3: CASSAPGQGTSGANVLTF
DNA: TGTGCCAGCAGTGCCCCGGGACAGGGTACGTCTGGGGCCAACGTCCTGACTTTC

J: TRBJ2-7
D: NA
size: few
V: TRBV27
CDR3: CASRLEGDSTYEQYF
DNA: TGTGCCAGCAGATTAGAAGGGGATTCAACCTACGAGCAGTACTTC

J: TRBJ2-7
D: NA
size: many
V: TRBV6-1
CDR3: CASSLDSIGYEQYF
DNA: TGTGCCAGCAGTCTCGACAGTATCGGCTACGAGCAGTACTTC

J: TRBJ2-4
D: NA
size: few
V: TRBV4-2
CDR3: CASSQDRQGIQYF
DNA: TGTGCCAGCAGCCAAGATCGGCAGGGCATTCAGTACTTC

J: TRBJ1-6
D: TRBD1
size: many
V: TRBV12-3/TRBV12-4
CDR3: CASSARGGSPLHF
DNA: TGTGCCAGCAGTGCCAGGGGGGGTTCACCCCTCCACTTT

J: TRBJ2-7
D: NA
size: many
V: TRBV28
CDR3: CASSLRGEYEQYF
DNA: TGTGCCAGCAGTTTAAGGGGAGAATACGAGCAGTACTTC

J: TRBJ2-2
D: TRBD2
size: NA
V: TRBV7-9
CDR3: CASSSEAGDNQGELFF
DNA: TGTGCCAGCAGCTCCGAAGCGGGAGATAATCAGGGGGAGCTGTTTTTT

J: TRBJ2-2
D: TRBD2
size: NA
V: TRBV4-2
CDR3: CASSQDVGTSGTTGELFF
DNA: TGTGCCAGCAGCCAAGATGTGGGGACTAGCGGGACCACCGGGGAGCTGTTTTTT

J: TRBJ2-7
D: TRBD1
size: NA
V: TRBV30
CDR3: CAWSVPQGTGPYEQYF
DNA: TGTGCCTGGAGTGTACCCCAGGGGACAGGGCCCTACGAGCAGTACTTC

J: TRBJ1-1
D: TRBD1
size: many
V: TRBV29-1
CDR3: CSAGQERAFF
DNA: TGCAGCGCCGGACAGGAGAGGGCTTTCTTT

J: TRBJ2-7
D: NA
size: few
V: TRBV29-1
CDR3: CSVEIAGVGGGKQYF
DNA: TGCAGCGTTGAAATCGCAGGGGTCGGAGGTGGGAAGCAGTACTTC